This is a list of T cell receptor beta chains from one sample in a study of T-cell reconstitution after alpha-beta-depleted transplantation in children. MiXCR was run by TCRdb on the PCR reads, yielding one entry per CDR3 protein. The table records approximately 520,000 distinct CDR3 sequences, approximately 29% of them present only once. The source material was PBMCs from the stem cell graft donor, sampled from the stem cell graft. The receptors originated from a human donor who donated a stem cell graft to a child with aplastic anemia. Each CDR3 is given with its conserved first and last residue. A D gene is named only where the DNA matches it firmly. The listing skips clone size in some rows; elsewhere it reads once, few, many or a size class.

v_gene,abundance,d_gene,j_gene,CDR3nt,CDR3aa
TRBV9,few,NA,TRBJ2-5,TGTGCCAGCAGCGTAGTCGCTGGCGCGGGTCCCCAAGAGACCCAGTACTTC,CASSVVAGAGPQETQYF
TRBV20-1,NA,TRBD2,TRBJ2-3,TGCAGTGCCTCCTCTCGGCGGCCGGGAGGGGATACGCAGTATTTT,CSASSRRPGGDTQYF
TRBV9,NA,NA,TRBJ1-1,TGTGCCAGCAGCGTAGGCGGAGGTTCCACTGAAGCTTTCTTT,CASSVGGGSTEAFF
TRBV9,NA,NA,TRBJ2-2,TGTGCCAGCAGCGTAGCGGTGACCGGGGAGCTGTTTTTT,CASSVAVTGELFF
TRBV6-1,NA,NA,TRBJ1-2,TGTGCCAGCAGCCTCGGACAGCACTATGGCTACACCTTC,CASSLGQHYGYTF
TRBV7-8,NA,NA,TRBJ2-7,TGTGCCAGCAGCTTAGTCTATGCTGGGTACGAGCAGTACTTC,CASSLVYAGYEQYF
TRBV7-9,few,TRBD1,TRBJ2-1,TGTGCCAGCAGCCACCAGGACAGGGCAAATGAGCAGTTCTTC,CASSHQDRANEQFF
TRBV7-6,few,NA,TRBJ2-5,TGTGCCAGCAGCTTATTTGAGAAACAAGAGACCCAGTACTTC,CASSLFEKQETQYF
TRBV11-1,NA,TRBD1,TRBJ2-1,TGTGCCAGCAGCTGGACAGGGCCCGATGAGCAGTTCTTC,CASSWTGPDEQFF
TRBV11-3,NA,TRBD1,TRBJ1-2,TGTGCCAGCAGCCTAAGGACAGGGGAGTCAGGGACCTTC,CASSLRTGESGTF
TRBV28,NA,NA,TRBJ1-5,TGTGCCAGCAGTTTAGGTAGTGACAATCAGCCCCAGCATTTT,CASSLGSDNQPQHF
TRBV6-5,few,NA,TRBJ1-2,TGTGCCAGCAGCCCCAGGGGTTTTAGCTACACCTTC,CASSPRGFSYTF
TRBV29-1,few,NA,TRBJ1-2,TGCAGCGTTGATTTGGGGGTTTATGGCTACACCTTC,CSVDLGVYGYTF
TRBV20-1,few,TRBD1,TRBJ1-5,TGCAGTGCGCCCGACAGGGGGCGAAATCAGCCCCAGCATTTT,CSAPDRGRNQPQHF
TRBV27,NA,TRBD1,TRBJ1-1,TGTGCCAGCAGTGACCGGGCACAGGGGGTCTCTGAAGCTTTCTTT,CASSDRAQGVSEAFF
TRBV6-2/TRBV6-3,few,TRBD2,TRBJ2-7,TGTGCCAGCAGTTCCCTCGGACTAGCGGGAGCACGGGAGCAGTACTTC,CASSSLGLAGAREQYF
TRBV30,NA,NA,TRBJ2-7,TGTGCCTGGGGAGGTAGGGGCCGGAAGGGGGTCGGCGAGCAGTACTTC,CAWGGRGRKGVGEQYF
TRBV12-3/TRBV12-4,NA,NA,TRBJ2-3,TGTGCCAGCAGTTTAGTACAGGGTACCGATACGCAGTATTTT,CASSLVQGTDTQYF
TRBV9,NA,NA,TRBJ2-2,TGTGCCAGCAGCGTGGCTAGAAGGGGCGCCGGGGAGCTGTTTTTT,CASSVARRGAGELFF
TRBV7-2,once,NA,TRBJ2-7,TGTGCCAGCACGTCTGTAACGTTAGAGCAGTACTTC,CASTSVTLEQYF
TRBV7-2,few,TRBD1,TRBJ1-1,TGTGCCAGCAGGGATGCCGGACAGGGCTATGAAGCTTTCTTT,CASRDAGQGYEAFF
TRBV7-2,NA,TRBD2,TRBJ2-5,TGTGCCAGCAGCTTCGTTCCGGGAGGACGAGAGACCCAGTACTTC,CASSFVPGGRETQYF
TRBV15,NA,TRBD2,TRBJ2-1,TGTGCCACCAGTCGAGGGAGGAGGCTAGCGGGAGCTCAGGGTGAGCAGTTCTTC,CATSRGRRLAGAQGEQFF
TRBV5-1,NA,NA,TRBJ2-3,TGCGCCAGCAGCTATGCCCCTGGGGACTCAAACACAGATACGCAGTATTTT,CASSYAPGDSNTDTQYF
TRBV6-6,few,NA,TRBJ2-1,TGTGCCAGCAGCCGAACTAGTTGGGTTCGGTTCTTC,CASSRTSWVRFF
TRBV20-1,NA,TRBD1,TRBJ2-2,TGCAGTGCTCGTGCCGGGACAGAGACCGGGGAGCTGTTTTTT,CSARAGTETGELFF
TRBV9,NA,NA,TRBJ2-7,TGTGCCAGCAGCGTTTCGACAGGAAACTCCTACGAGCAGTACTTC,CASSVSTGNSYEQYF
TRBV20-1,few,NA,TRBJ2-7,TGCAGTGCTAGAAGTGACAGCCGCGAGCAGTACTTC,CSARSDSREQYF
TRBV19,NA,TRBD1,TRBJ1-3,TGTGCCAGTAGGCAGGGGGCGAATGGAAACACCATATATTTT,CASRQGANGNTIYF
TRBV28,NA,NA,TRBJ2-5,TGTGCCAGCACAGGGGCAGGGAAAGAGACCCAGTACTTC,CASTGAGKETQYF
TRBV18,NA,NA,TRBJ1-2,TGTGCCAGCTCACCACGGGGGGATGTTAACTATGGCTACACCTTC,CASSPRGDVNYGYTF
TRBV7-2,few,NA,TRBJ2-1,TGTGCCAGCAGCCCGTTTTTTCACACCCCGTCCAATGAGCAGTTCTTC,CASSPFFHTPSNEQFF
TRBV6-2/TRBV6-3,NA,NA,TRBJ2-5,TGTGCCAGCAGTGGGCGACCCTTGGAGACCCAGTACTTC,CASSGRPLETQYF
TRBV6-5,NA,NA,TRBJ1-1,TGTGCCAGCAGTTACGGGGCTAGGGGCACTGAAGCTTTCTTT,CASSYGARGTEAFF
TRBV9,NA,TRBD2,TRBJ2-3,TGTGCCAGCAGCGTAGGGACTAGCGGGAGATATACAGATACGCAGTATTTT,CASSVGTSGRYTDTQYF
TRBV28,NA,TRBD1,TRBJ2-5,TGTGCCAGCAGCCGGGGACAGGGATGGGCAGAGACCCAGTACTTC,CASSRGQGWAETQYF
TRBV21-1,few,NA,TRBJ2-7,TGTGCCAGGGTACCTAGAGATTTGGGCGAGCAGTACTTC,CARVPRDLGEQYF
TRBV5-1,NA,NA,TRBJ2-3,TGCGCCAGCAGCTTCATGGCAGTTTCTAGCACAGATACGCAGTATTTT,CASSFMAVSSTDTQYF
TRBV19,many,NA,TRBJ2-1,TGTGCCAGTAGTCCGAGACGGGGTTCTTACAATGAGCAGTTCTTC,CASSPRRGSYNEQFF
TRBV12-3/TRBV12-4,few,NA,TRBJ1-4,TGTGCCAGCAGCCTCGGGGTGGTTAATGAAAAACTGTTTTTT,CASSLGVVNEKLFF
TRBV29-1,NA,TRBD1,TRBJ1-1,TGCAGCGTTCCTACAGGGGTCTTGAACACTGAAGCTTTCTTT,CSVPTGVLNTEAFF
TRBV12-3/TRBV12-4,NA,NA,TRBJ2-1,TGTGCCAGCAGTTTGGAGCGCCAGAGCTCCTACAATGAGCAGTTCTTC,CASSLERQSSYNEQFF
TRBV18,NA,NA,TRBJ2-1,TGTGCCAGCTCACCGGTGGCGGGAACCTACAATGAGCAGTTCTTC,CASSPVAGTYNEQFF
TRBV28,NA,TRBD1,TRBJ1-5,TGTGCCAGCAGCTGGGACAGGGGTAGCAATCAGCCCCAGCATTTT,CASSWDRGSNQPQHF
TRBV20-1,NA,NA,TRBJ1-2,TGCAGTGCTTCCGACGATGGCTACACCTTC,CSASDDGYTF
TRBV7-2,NA,NA,TRBJ2-2,TGTGCCAGCAGCTTAGTTGGGACCAGAGGGACCGGGGAGCTGTTTTTT,CASSLVGTRGTGELFF
TRBV9,NA,NA,TRBJ1-4,TGTGCCAGCAGCCCTCAGGACGCAGAAAAACTGTTTTTT,CASSPQDAEKLFF
TRBV19,NA,NA,TRBJ1-1,TGTGCCAGTAGTATTGTTGTAAGCACTGAAGCTTTCTTT,CASSIVVSTEAFF
TRBV29-1,NA,NA,TRBJ2-3,TGCAGCCTCGAAATGGGCGATACGCAGTATTTT,CSLEMGDTQYF
TRBV7-2,few,NA,TRBJ2-7,TGTGCCAGCAGCCCTAACGTCTACGAGCAGTACTTC,CASSPNVYEQYF
TRBV6-2/TRBV6-3,few,NA,TRBJ2-3,TGTGCCAGCAGCAGCCCGGGACCGATTTTTTCAGATACGCAGTATTTT,CASSSPGPIFSDTQYF